This T cell receptor beta chain was identified during a study of blood T cell repertoires in COVID-19. Across the study: Researchers got acute and convalescent COVID-19 samples from the United States, Italy and Spain.

Between the trimmed V and J ends, which lost 2 bases and 7 bases, there was a span of 20 bases. The CDR3 sequence is 16 residues long. Germline V gives CDR1 MNHEY, CDR2 SMNVEV (reference sequence). Study processing details: Reference gene primer amplification gave estimated nucleated cell counts. Produced via immunoSEQ multiplex PCR; TCRdb's table is partial and in-frame only. The V and J calls and clone size come from that table; D and trimming were worked out from the DNA. Altogether roughly 170,000 clones are present, around nine tenths being singletons, with the ten largest covering less than 3%.

Sequenced sample: peripheral blood. The gene calls are TRBV27 and TRBJ1-2; maybe TRBD1 (5 bases). The clonotype originates from a man between 35 and 55 years old with active or convalescent COVID-19. CDR3 coding DNA: TGTGCCAGCAGTTTAGCCGGACAATCCCACTCGGCTGGCTACACCTTC. It is translated as CASSLAGQSHSAGYTF.